This entry lists 30 T cell receptor beta chains sequenced from one sample in a study of T cells in Graves' hyperthyroidism and ophthalmopathy. What was amplified from RNA transcripts were TCR beta CDR3 regions. Initially, a first-round RT-PCR of the TCR CDR3 employed the HTBI primer set. TCRdb fed the multiplex PCR reads into MiXCR, producing one record per CDR3 protein. Here the sample spans 490,000 or so distinct CDR3 sequences, 20% to 25% being singletons. Sequencing was done on a sample of blood. Source of these receptors: a woman between 65 and 79 years old with Graves' ophthalmopathy.

The J gene is TRBJ2-7, the V gene TRBV19, with 7 bases that match TRBD1. CDR1 is LNHDA, CDR2 SQIVND, per germline (reference sequence). The length of the CDR3 is 14 residues. With V trimmed by 5 bases and J by 2 bases, 6 bases remained unmatched. The CDR3 loop reads CASSPDRKPYEQYF. The CDR3 DNA sequence: TGTGCCAGTAGTCCGGACAGGAAACCCTACGAGCAGTACTTC.

This clonotype was found many times. CDR3 region: CASSLRSLTGLAGYEQYF. CDR3 nucleotides: TGTGCCAGCAGTTTACGGTCACTTACGGGACTAGCGGGTTACGAGCAGTACTTC. V and J are TRBV12-3 or TRBV12-4 and TRBJ2-7; 12 bases map to TRBD2. V gave up 2 bases and J gave up 4 bases; unmatched junction bases: 12. The CDR3 has 18 amino acids.

This clonotype was observed at least ten times. The rearrangement uses TRBV29-1 and TRBJ2-7; 10 nucleotides match TRBD1. CDR3 size: 12 residues. Germline CDR1 is SQVTM and CDR2 is ANQGSEA. Losses at the gene ends were 7 bases for V and 4 bases for J; bases not matched to a gene: 4. The CDR3 DNA is TGCAGCGCGGGACAGGGGAGGTACGAGCAGTACTTC. Translating gives CSAGQGRYEQYF.

This chain joins TRBV9 and TRBJ2-1; a weak D match, TRBD2 (5 bases). Germline V gene data show CDR1 as SGDLS and CDR2 as YYNGEE. The ends were cut back, 1 base at V and 1 base at J, with 9 bases in the middle. The length of the CDR3 is 15 residues. Here the CDR3 DNA reads TGTGCCAGCAGCGTAATGACGGGATCCTACAATGAGCAGTTCTTC. Protein sequence: CASSVMTGSYNEQFF.

This clonotype has a handful of counts. At one of its ends the junction is not consistent with the germline gene, which may arise from a read error. The chain combines TRBV29-1 with TRBJ1-2, with 10 bases aligning to TRBD1. Germline assignment: CDR1 SQVTM and CDR2 ANQGSEA. CDR3 length equals 13 residues. The CDR3 bases are TGCAGCGTGGAAGAGACAGGGGGCGGTGGCTACACCTTC. This translates into CSVEETGGGGYTF.

The CDR3 region is CASRATGTGSEAFF. The CDR3 DNA sequence: TGTGCCAGCAGGGCGACCGGGACAGGGAGTGAAGCTTTCTTT. V is TRBV6-1 and J is TRBJ1-1, with 9 bases matching TRBD1. Trimming removed 6 bases from V and 7 bases from J; junction bases left unmatched: 9. In germline, CDR1 is MNHNS, CDR2 SASEGT. This CDR3 spans 14 amino acids.

This chain uses TRBV6-1 with TRBJ1-3; D gene unclear. The CDR3 is 14 residues long. Trimming left V 11 bases short and J 1 base short, with 15 bases between. Germline assignment: CDR1 MNHNS and CDR2 SASEGT. DNA of the CDR3: TGTGCCTCCCAGGTTAAGTGGTCTGGAAACACCATATATTTT. Amino acids: CASQVKWSGNTIYF.

This clonotype was found a few times. The DNA of the CDR3 is TGTGCCAGCAGTGAATGGCCTAGCGGGGTAATAGATACGCAGTATTTT. It yields the protein CASSEWPSGVIDTQYF. This rearrangement joins TRBV25-1 to TRBJ2-3, with 9 bases lining up with TRBD2. V was clipped by 1 base and J by 5 bases; unmatched bases: 7. CDR1 is MGHDK, CDR2 SYGVNS, per germline. The length of the CDR3 is 16 residues.

This clonotype has just a few counts. This sequence joins TRBV29-1 and TRBJ2-7, with D possibly being TRBD2 (6 bases). The V end lost 7 bases, the J end lost 3 bases, and 16 bases lay between the germline ends. CDR1 SQVTM and CDR2 ANQGSEA come from the germline V gene. The CDR3 is 13 residues long. The CDR3 loop reads CSGTLVGGYEQYF. The CDR3 region has the DNA TGCAGCGGTACCTTGGTCGGGGGCTACGAGCAGTACTTC.

There are many counts of this clonotype. The CDR3 region has the DNA TGTGCCAGCAGCTTAATAGGAACCGGGGCTTTCTTT. It translates to CASSLIGTGAFF. The rearrangement joins TRBV11-2 to TRBJ1-1; D uncertain. Trimming shortened V by 2 bases and J by 11 bases, and 12 bases separated the two germline ends. This CDR3 spans 12 amino acids. Per germline, CDR1 SGHAT and CDR2 FQNNGV.

This clonotype was counted many times. The V call is TRBV30, the J call TRBJ1-2; D remains ambiguous. The germline CDR1 and CDR2 sequences are GTSNPN and SVGIG (reference sequence). The CDR3 is made up of 11 amino acids. Trimming left V 2 bases short and J 8 bases short, with 9 bases between. The CDR3: CAWSTPGGYTF. The CDR3 nucleotides read TGTGCCTGGAGTACTCCGGGAGGCTACACCTTC.

CDR3 sequence reads: CASSPGTGADGQYF. CDR3 nucleotide sequence: TGTGCCAGCTCACCCGGGACAGGGGCTGACGGGCAGTACTTC. The V gene is TRBV18, the J gene TRBJ2-7, with 10 bases that match TRBD1. This CDR3 spans 14 amino acids. CDR1 and CDR2 from the germline V gene are KGHSH and LQKENI. The ends lost 3 bases at V and 9 bases at J; junction bases unmatched: 8.

V is TRBV10-3 and J is TRBJ1-1; possibly TRBD1 for D (6 bases). Trimming took 3 bases from V and 6 from J, leaving 17 bases between them. The CDR3 runs to 15 residues. The germline V gene encodes CDR1 ENHRY and CDR2 SYGVKD. The CDR3 sequence is CAISDLFRGSAEAFF. In DNA, the CDR3 is TGTGCCATCAGTGATCTATTCAGGGGAAGCGCTGAAGCTTTCTTT.

This chain uses TRBV15 with TRBJ2-2; unclear D gene. CDR1 and CDR2 (germline): LNHNV, YYDKDF (reference sequence). This CDR3 is 14 amino acids long. V was trimmed by 1 base and J by 2 bases, leaving 5 bases between them. CDR3 bases: TGTGCCACCAGCAGAGGTAGAAACACCGGGGAGCTGTTTTTT. Protein product: CATSRGRNTGELFF.

This clonotype was found a few times. The chain carries TRBV30 and TRBJ1-1; tentative D call: TRBD1 (6 bases). Germline V lookup: CDR1 GTSNPN, CDR2 SVGIG (reference sequence). Trimming shortened V by 1 base and J by 5 bases, and 11 bases separated the two germline ends. The CDR3 loop spans 13 amino acids. CDR3 amino acids: CAWSGARGTEAFF. The CDR3 DNA reads TGTGCCTGGAGTGGGGCCAGGGGAACTGAAGCTTTCTTT.

V is TRBV7-8 and J is TRBJ1-1; D call uncertain. Trimming took off 4 bases at V and 7 bases at J, with 13 bases between the two ends. Looked up from germline, CDR1 is SGHVS and CDR2 is FQNEAQ. The CDR3 covers 13 residues. DNA for the CDR3: TGTGCCAGCAGCTCCCGAACATCAAATGAAGCTTTCTTT. Its translation is CASSSRTSNEAFF.

This chain joins TRBV6-2 or TRBV6-3 and TRBJ1-6; no clear D gene. This CDR3 has 16 amino acids. Trimming took off 0 bases at V and 7 bases at J, with 13 bases between the two ends. CDR1 is MNHEY, CDR2 SVGEGT, per germline. The CDR3 region is CASSYSGRNVNSPLHF. CDR3 bases: TGTGCCAGCAGTTACTCCGGACGCAACGTGAATTCACCCCTCCACTTT.

This clonotype was found a few times. This sequence joins TRBV2 and TRBJ2-2; 9 bases fit TRBD1. Germline V gene data show CDR1 as SNHLY and CDR2 as FYNNEI. This CDR3 is built from 15 residues. The trim removed 4 bases at V and 7 bases at J, leaving 7 bases unmatched. CDR3 protein: CASSVQGARGGELFF. DNA for the CDR3: TGTGCCAGCAGTGTACAGGGGGCGCGGGGCGGGGAGCTGTTTTTT. The whole variable domain, filled in from reference TRBV2 and TRBJ2-2, reads EPEVTQTPSHQVTQMGQEVILRCVPISNHLYFYWYRQILGQKVEFLVSFYNNEISEKSEIFDDQFSVERPDGSNFTLKIRSTKLEDSAMYFCASSVQGARGGELFFGEGSRLTVL.

The rearrangement joins TRBV5-1 to TRBJ2-5, with TRBD2 identical over 7 bases. The germline V gene has CDR1 SGHRS and CDR2 YFSETQ. J was trimmed by 1 base and V by 4 bases; bases with no gene match: 7. This CDR3 has 15 residues. The CDR3 protein is CASSLSGAIQETQYF. CDR3 in DNA: TGCGCCAGCAGCCTCAGCGGGGCGATCCAAGAGACCCAGTACTTC.

This clonotype was seen many times. V usage is TRBV7-8 and J usage is TRBJ2-1; D gene ambiguous. Trimming cost V 1 base and J 9 bases, with 13 bases left between them. CDR1 and CDR2 from the germline V gene are SGHVS and FQNEAQ. The CDR3 covers 14 residues. The CDR3 here is CASSLVAAAGEQFF. The CDR3, as DNA: TGTGCCAGCAGCTTAGTGGCTGCGGCAGGTGAGCAGTTCTTC.

This chain links TRBV24-1 with TRBJ2-3; 14 bases fit TRBD2. Germline V gene lookup returns CDR1 KGHDR and CDR2 SFDVKD. This CDR3 is built from 18 residues. V dropped 4 bases and J dropped 5; count of bases not matched to a gene: 10. The CDR3 loop reads CATSDSARTSGRQDTQYF. The CDR3 DNA follows: TGTGCCACCAGTGACTCAGCCCGGACTAGCGGGAGGCAAGATACGCAGTATTTT.

This clonotype is a singleton in its sample. The rearrangement uses TRBV20-1 and TRBJ1-6; D is unresolved. Germline CDR1 and CDR2: DFQATT and SNEGSKA (reference sequence). The ends were cut back, 5 bases at V and 2 bases at J, with 13 bases in the middle. This CDR3 is 15 amino acids long. The DNA for the CDR3 is TGCAGTGCTTGGGGTCAGGTTACCTATAATTCACCCCTCCACTTT. It yields the protein CSAWGQVTYNSPLHF.

This clonotype occurred many times. The chain links TRBV10-3 to TRBJ1-2; D might be TRBD1 (6 bases). This CDR3 has 12 amino acids. V was trimmed by 4 bases and J by 7 bases, leaving 10 bases between them. Germline lookup yields CDR1 ENHRY and CDR2 SYGVKD. The CDR3 sequence is CAISARDTGYTF. In DNA form, the CDR3 reads TGTGCCATCAGTGCCCGGGACACTGGCTACACCTTC.

The J gene is TRBJ2-7, the V gene TRBV9, with 10 bases lining up with TRBD1. V was clipped by 2 bases and J by 7 bases; unmatched bases: 0. Germline loops: CDR1 SGDLS, CDR2 YYNGEE. The CDR3 runs to 12 residues. As DNA, the CDR3 is TGTGCCAGCAGCGTGGGACAGGGGGAGCAGTACTTC. Amino acid sequence: CASSVGQGEQYF.

The genes are TRBV3-1 and TRBJ1-1; tentatively, D is TRBD1 (6 bases). V was clipped by 6 bases and J by 4 bases, with 15 bases between them. The CDR3 consists of 14 residues. In germline, CDR1 is LGHDT, CDR2 YNNKEL (reference sequence). The CDR3 bases are TGTGCCAGCAGAGAAGGGGGTGGCGGCACTGAAGCTTTCTTT. It codes for CASREGGGGTEAFF. Based on the CDR3 plus reference TRBV3-1 and TRBJ1-1, the full variable domain is DTAVSQTPKYLVTQMGNDKSIKCEQNLGHDTMYWYKQDSKKFLKIMFSYNNKELIINETVPNRFSPKSPDKAHLNLHINSLELGDSAVYFCASREGGGGTEAFFGQGTRLTVV.

In this sample, this clonotype turned up many times. J is TRBJ2-1 and V is TRBV12-3 or TRBV12-4; 9 positions agree with TRBD2. J was trimmed by 9 bases and V by 7 bases; bases with no gene match: 7. This CDR3 comprises 13 residues. CDR3 sequence reads: CASTISGSLEQFF. DNA of the CDR3: TGTGCCAGCACCATTAGCGGGAGCCTTGAGCAGTTCTTC.

The chain recombines TRBV2 with TRBJ1-4; D not resolved. Germline V CDR1 and CDR2: SNHLY, FYNNEI. This CDR3 has 16 amino acids. V gave up 2 bases and J gave up 2 bases, with 12 bases separating them. CDR3 loop: CASSELGEGTNEKLFF. DNA for the CDR3: TGTGCCAGCAGTGAACTGGGAGAAGGGACTAATGAAAAACTGTTTTTT.

This clonotype was seen a handful of times. The chain carries TRBV3-1 and TRBJ2-5, with 12 bases aligning to TRBD2. There are 17 residues in the CDR3. Germline values: CDR1 LGHDT, CDR2 YNNKEL (reference sequence). With V trimmed by 7 bases and J by 1 base, 10 bases remained unmatched. CDR3 coding DNA: TGTGCCAGCACTAGCGGGAGGGCCGAGTCCCTCCAAGAGACCCAGTACTTC. Its protein is CASTSGRAESLQETQYF.

This clonotype was counted a few times. V and J are TRBV11-3 and TRBJ2-1; either TRBD1 or TRBD2 may supply D (5 bases each). V dropped 5 bases and J dropped 9 bases, with 23 bases sitting between them. CDR1 and CDR2 (germline): SGHNT, YENEEA. The CDR3 is 16 residues long. CDR3 residues: CASSHAGAGKESEQFF. The CDR3 DNA reads as TGTGCCAGCAGCCACGCCGGGGCAGGGAAGGAGAGTGAGCAGTTCTTC.

The rearrangement joins TRBV4-3 to TRBJ2-2; 7 positions agree with TRBD1. V lost 3 bases, J lost 6 bases, and 7 bases stayed unmatched. CDR1 is LGHNA and CDR2 is YSLEER in the germline V gene. CDR3 size: 15 residues. The CDR3 nucleotides are TGCGCCAGCAGCCAGGACGACAGGGTCGCCGGGGAGCTGTTTTTT. Amino acids: CASSQDDRVAGELFF.